The 28 T cell receptor beta chains listed next were all sequenced from one sample in a study of cytomegalovirus exposure and HLA in healthy donors. PCR employed 60 Vbeta and 13 Jbeta primers. The assay was immunoSEQ multiplex PCR, and TCRdb's table has in-frame clones only and misses some. The sample has about 200,000 clones, 82% seen once. Sequenced input: PBMCs. The receptors stem from a woman aged 50 to 60 in good health and CMV-seropositive.

The CDR3 DNA is TGTGCCAGCAGAGCCGCAGCGGGGCCGCAAGAGACCCAGTACTTC. Protein sequence: CASRAAAGPQETQYF. This chain links TRBV6-1 with TRBJ2-5, with 7 bases aligning to TRBD2. The CDR3 spans 15 residues. In germline, CDR1 is MNHNS, CDR2 SASEGT. J lost 2 bases, V lost 6 bases, and 9 bases had no gene match.

The genes are TRBV7-8 and TRBJ2-7; 10 nucleotides agree with TRBD2. J gave up 2 bases and V 5 bases, and 6 bases lay outside the gene matches. Germline V gives CDR1 SGHVS, CDR2 FQNEAQ. The CDR3 has 15 residues. In DNA form, the CDR3 reads TGTGCCAGCAGCCATGGGACTAGCGATACCTACGAGCAGTACTTC. Translation gives CASSHGTSDTYEQYF. Based on the CDR3 plus reference TRBV7-8 and TRBJ2-7, the full variable domain is GAGVSQSPRYKVAKRGQDVALRCDPISGHVSLFWYQQALGQGPEFLTYFQNEAQLDKSGLPSDRFFAERPEGSVSTLKIQRTQQEDSAVYLCASSHGTSDTYEQYFGPGTRLTVT.

The chain joins TRBV28 to TRBJ2-7, with 10 bases that match TRBD1. V trimming: 3 bases; J trimming: 2 bases; junction bases outside the gene matches: 4. Germline V gene data show CDR1 as MDHEN and CDR2 as SYDVKM. The CDR3 runs to 15 residues. CDR3 sequence reads: CASSLAGTGAYEQYF. The CDR3 DNA sequence: TGTGCCAGCAGTTTGGCTGGGACAGGGGCCTACGAGCAGTACTTC.

The chain couples TRBV7-2 to TRBJ2-5; 9 bases fit TRBD2. CDR1 and CDR2 (germline): SGHTA, FQGNSA. This CDR3 has 16 residues. The V and J ends lost 5 bases and 1 base, in that order; junction bases with no gene match: 8. The CDR3 coding sequence is TGTGCCAGCAGCCCCACCGCGGGAGGGCCCCAAGAGACCCAGTACTTC. Its translation: CASSPTAGGPQETQYF. The complete variable domain, with remaining parts taken from reference TRBV7-2 and TRBJ2-5, reads GAGVSQSPSNKVTEKGKDVELRCDPISGHTALYWYRQSLGQGLEFLIYFQGNSAPDKSGLPSDRFSAERTGGSVSTLTIQRTQQEDSAVYLCASSPTAGGPQETQYFGPGTRLLVL.

The V gene is TRBV27, the J gene TRBJ1-1; TRBD1 is a possible D gene (5 bases). Trimming took 0 bases from V and 2 from J, leaving 7 bases between them. CDR1 and CDR2 from the germline V gene are MNHEY and SMNVEV (reference sequence). The CDR3 totals 14 residues. The CDR3 DNA is TGTGCCAGCAGTTTATCCCAGGGCAACACTGAAGCTTTCTTT. Amino acids: CASSLSQGNTEAFF.

The V and J genes are TRBV19 and TRBJ1-2, with 8 bases that match TRBD1. The V segment lost 7 bases and the J segment 8 bases; nucleotides outside the gene matches: 12. CDR3 length equals 14 residues. Germline CDR1 and CDR2: LNHDA and SQIVND (reference sequence). CDR3 region: CASMSGGGVGGYTF. The DNA for the CDR3 is TGTGCCAGTATGTCAGGGGGCGGAGTAGGCGGCTACACCTTC.

The CDR3 region is CASSPVTDREAFF. The CDR3 DNA is TGTGCCAGCTCACCAGTCACAGACCGTGAAGCTTTCTTT. The chain employs TRBV18 and TRBJ1-1; D is unclear. Per the germline V gene, CDR1 is KGHSH and CDR2 is LQKENI. The CDR3 contains 13 residues. V lost 2 bases and J 7 bases, leaving 11 bases between the germline ends. Full variable domain (rest looked up from reference TRBV18 and TRBJ1-1): NAGVMQNPRHLVRRRGQEARLRCSPMKGHSHVYWYRQLPEEGLKFMVYLQKENIIDESGMPKERFSAEFPKEGPSILRIQQVVRGDSAAYFCASSPVTDREAFFGQGTRLTVV.

The rearrangement joins TRBV11-3 to TRBJ2-2; D perhaps matches TRBD1 (6 bases). Deletions cut 1 base from V and 7 bases from J, with 13 bases between. The germline V gene has CDR1 SGHNT and CDR2 YENEEA. The CDR3 contains 15 residues. CDR3 protein: CASSLGGTGIGELFF. CDR3 nucleotide sequence: TGTGCCAGCAGCTTAGGGGGAACAGGGATCGGGGAGCTGTTTTTT.

V usage is TRBV5-1 and J usage is TRBJ1-4; 10 bases match TRBD1. CDR1 is SGHRS and CDR2 is YFSETQ in the germline V gene. The CDR3 is 14 amino acids. V gave up 4 bases and J gave up 8 bases; unmatched junction bases: 5. The DNA of the CDR3 is TGCGCCAGCAGCCACGGACAGGGGGACGAAAAACTGTTTTTT. Translation gives CASSHGQGDEKLFF.

This clone was observed once. V usage is TRBV18 and J usage is TRBJ2-1; TRBD2 matches at 8 bases. The CDR3 consists of 15 residues. V trimming: 2 bases; J trimming: 4 bases; junction bases outside the gene matches: 4. Germline lookup yields CDR1 KGHSH and CDR2 LQKENI. The CDR3, as DNA: TGTGCCAGCTCACCAGGGAGCGGGAGTTACAATGAGCAGTTCTTC. This encodes CASSPGSGSYNEQFF.

V is TRBV29-1 and J is TRBJ2-4, with D maybe TRBD2 (6 bases). The V and J ends lost 1 base and 3 bases respectively, with 7 bases between them. The CDR3 length is 13 residues. CDR1 and CDR2 from the germline V gene are SQVTM and ANQGSEA. CDR3 loop: CSVEGGDKNIQYF. In DNA, the CDR3 is TGCAGCGTTGAAGGGGGGGACAAAAACATTCAGTACTTC.

This sequence joins TRBV7-3 and TRBJ1-1; 9 bases are shared with TRBD1. Germline V lookup: CDR1 SGHTA, CDR2 FQGTGA. The V segment lost 5 bases and the J segment 1 base; nucleotides outside the gene matches: 2. CDR3 length: 14 residues. The CDR3 sequence: CASSTTGGNTEAFF. CDR3 sequence (DNA): TGTGCCAGCAGCACGACAGGGGGGAACACTGAAGCTTTCTTT.

The chain carries TRBV5-1 and TRBJ2-7, with 7 nucleotides matching TRBD2. The CDR3 totals 13 residues. Germline CDR1 is SGHRS and CDR2 is YFSETQ. V gave up 4 bases and J gave up 6 bases; unmatched junction bases: 7. The CDR3 DNA follows: TGCGCCAGCAGCAAAGGGACTACCGGCGAGCAGTACTTC. Amino acid sequence: CASSKGTTGEQYF.

The genes are TRBV11-2 and TRBJ2-5; 10 bases are shared with TRBD1. The CDR3 runs to 13 residues. CDR1 SGHAT and CDR2 FQNNGV come from the germline V gene. The V gene end was trimmed by 5 bases and the J gene end by 11 bases; junction bases not matched to a gene: 8. The CDR3 loop is CASSPDRGQGQYF. CDR3 sequence (DNA): TGTGCCAGCAGCCCAGACAGGGGGCAAGGGCAGTACTTC.

In this sample, this clone turned up a few times. The rearrangement links TRBV6-1 to TRBJ2-1, with D uncertain. The CDR3 loop spans 16 amino acids. From germline, CDR1 is MNHNS and CDR2 SASEGT. V lost 3 bases to trimming and J lost 4 bases, with 16 bases between them. The CDR3 here is CASSDVARGSYNEQFF. In nucleotides, the CDR3 is TGTGCCAGCAGTGACGTTGCTAGAGGTAGTTACAATGAGCAGTTCTTC.

This chain links TRBV10-1 with TRBJ2-2; TRBD2 agrees at 8 bases. The CDR3 covers 18 residues. V dropped 0 bases and J dropped 5; count of bases not matched to a gene: 11. CDR1 and CDR2 from the germline V gene are WNHNN and SYGVQD (reference sequence). The DNA for the CDR3 is TGCGCCAGCAGTGAGTCGCCGGGGGGGAGACGAAAAACCGGGGAGCTGTTTTTT. Translated, it gives CASSESPGGRRKTGELFF.

This clone was counted once. Other DNA sequences in this specimen translate into the identical CDR3. V is TRBV27 and J is TRBJ2-7, with 9 bases lining up with TRBD1. This CDR3 is built from 16 residues. Germline CDR1 reads MNHEY; CDR2 reads SMNVEV (reference sequence). Unmatched junction bases numbered 11, after V lost 1 base and J lost 7 bases. The CDR3 coding sequence is TGTGCCAGCAGTTTATATAAAGGACAGGGGATAGAGGAGCAGTACTTC. As protein: CASSLYKGQGIEEQYF.

V and J are TRBV10-3 and TRBJ2-7, with 9 bases matching TRBD2. CDR3 size: 16 residues. In germline, CDR1 is ENHRY, CDR2 SYGVKD. V was clipped by 2 bases and J by 0 bases; unmatched bases: 5. The DNA of the CDR3 is TGTGCCATCAGTGAGGTGGATAGCGGGGGCTCCTACGAGCAGTACTTC. This gives the protein CAISEVDSGGSYEQYF.

V gene TRBV28 combines with J gene TRBJ1-3, with TRBD1 as a possible D gene (5 bases). V was trimmed by 6 bases and J by 8 bases, leaving 14 bases between them. Germline V gene sequence: CDR1 MDHEN, CDR2 SYDVKM. The CDR3 runs to 13 residues. CDR3 DNA sequence: TGTGCCAGCAGAAGCGGGACGGACGACACCATATATTTT. Amino acids: CASRSGTDDTIYF.

The CDR3 DNA reads as TGCGCCAGCAGCTCCGGGACAAGGAGAGAAGCTTTCTTT. This codes for CASSSGTRREAFF. The chain couples TRBV5-1 to TRBJ1-1, with D perhaps matching TRBD1 (6 bases). V lost 3 bases to trimming and J lost 8 bases, with 14 bases between them. CDR1 SGHRS and CDR2 YFSETQ come from the germline V gene. The CDR3 length is 13 residues.

This clone was counted between two and nine times. The chain couples TRBV18 to TRBJ2-2; 8 bases fit TRBD1. Germline values: CDR1 KGHSH, CDR2 LQKENI. This CDR3 region has 14 residues. Losses at the gene ends were 5 bases for V and 7 bases for J; bases not matched to a gene: 6. The CDR3 region is CASSKTGAGGELFF. The CDR3 DNA reads as TGTGCCAGCTCAAAGACAGGGGCCGGCGGGGAGCTGTTTTTT.

This sequence joins TRBV4-2 and TRBJ1-5; D uncertain. The CDR3 is 12 amino acids. Germline CDR1 and CDR2: LGHNA and YNFKEQ. V lost 0 bases and J 7 bases, leaving 4 bases between the germline ends. CDR3 sequence: CASSQDGQPQHF. The CDR3 coding sequence is TGTGCCAGCAGCCAAGATGGCCAGCCCCAGCATTTT.

The chain joins TRBV7-2 to TRBJ2-2; TRBD1 aligns across 7 bases. Germline loops: CDR1 SGHTA, CDR2 FQGNSA. There are 17 residues in the CDR3. The V and J ends lost 1 base and 4 bases, in that order; junction bases with no gene match: 9. This chain's CDR3 is CASSLGQGLPGTGELFF. For the CDR3, the DNA is TGTGCCAGCAGCTTAGGACAGGGCCTGCCCGGCACCGGGGAGCTGTTTTTT.

This clone was counted a few times. Here the CDR3 DNA reads TGTGCCAGCAGGATCCTGACTGTCAATGAGCAGTTCTTC. Its protein product is CASRILTVNEQFF. The rearrangement uses TRBV6-5 and TRBJ2-1, with D hard to call. V dropped 6 bases and J dropped 6 bases, with 12 bases sitting between them. The germline CDR1 and CDR2 sequences are MNHEY and SVGAGI. The CDR3 loop spans 13 amino acids.

This clone has a handful of counts. The chain carries TRBV7-9 and TRBJ2-5; possibly TRBD1 for D (6 bases). With the DNA end fitting TRBJ2-7 better, the J assignment may be wrong. CDR3 length equals 13 residues. Germline CDR1 reads SEHNR; CDR2 reads FQNEAQ (reference sequence). The CDR3 DNA sequence: TGTGCCAGCAGCCTCGGACAGATCTACGAGCAGTACTTC. It is translated as CASSLGQIYEQYF.

A few counts support this clone. The rearrangement links TRBV29-1 to TRBJ1-2; D gene uncertain. CDR3 length equals 13 residues. From germline, CDR1 is SQVTM and CDR2 ANQGSEA. V lost 1 base and J lost 4, with 10 bases in between. CDR3 DNA: TGCAGCGTTGAAGGGGCAGCCCGCTATGGCTACACCTTC. Protein: CSVEGAARYGYTF.

The chain couples TRBV4-1 to TRBJ2-1, with 12 bases identical to TRBD2. V lost 4 bases, J lost 3 bases, and 7 bases stayed unmatched. The CDR3 consists of 17 residues. Germline loops: CDR1 MGHRA, CDR2 YSYEKL. CDR3 bases: TGCGCCAGCAGCCTGTTCGGACTAGCGGGGAACTACAATGAGCAGTTCTTC. Protein sequence: CASSLFGLAGNYNEQFF.

This clone was detected a few times. V gene TRBV25-1 combines with J gene TRBJ1-4; D possibly corresponds to TRBD1 (5 bases). The CDR3 is 15 residues long. Trimming stripped 1 base from V and 5 bases from J, with 11 bases between. The germline V gene encodes CDR1 MGHDK and CDR2 SYGVNS. CDR3 in DNA: TGTGCCAGCAGTGAATTGGGGCAGATGAATGAAAAACTGTTTTTT. Translation gives CASSELGQMNEKLFF.